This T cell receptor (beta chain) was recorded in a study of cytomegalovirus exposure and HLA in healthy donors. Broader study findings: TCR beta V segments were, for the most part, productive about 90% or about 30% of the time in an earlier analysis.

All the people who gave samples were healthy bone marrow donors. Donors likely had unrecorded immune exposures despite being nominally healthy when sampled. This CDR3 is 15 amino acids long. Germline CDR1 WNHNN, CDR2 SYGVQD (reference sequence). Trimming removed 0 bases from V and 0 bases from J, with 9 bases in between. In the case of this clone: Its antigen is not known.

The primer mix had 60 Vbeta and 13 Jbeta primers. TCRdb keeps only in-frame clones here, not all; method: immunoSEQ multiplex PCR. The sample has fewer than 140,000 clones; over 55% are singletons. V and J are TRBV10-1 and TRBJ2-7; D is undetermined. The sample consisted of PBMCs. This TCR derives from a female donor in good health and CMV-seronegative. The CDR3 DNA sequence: TGCGCCAGCAGTGAGTCGCCCGGTCCCTCCTACGAGCAGTACTTC. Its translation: CASSESPGPSYEQYF.